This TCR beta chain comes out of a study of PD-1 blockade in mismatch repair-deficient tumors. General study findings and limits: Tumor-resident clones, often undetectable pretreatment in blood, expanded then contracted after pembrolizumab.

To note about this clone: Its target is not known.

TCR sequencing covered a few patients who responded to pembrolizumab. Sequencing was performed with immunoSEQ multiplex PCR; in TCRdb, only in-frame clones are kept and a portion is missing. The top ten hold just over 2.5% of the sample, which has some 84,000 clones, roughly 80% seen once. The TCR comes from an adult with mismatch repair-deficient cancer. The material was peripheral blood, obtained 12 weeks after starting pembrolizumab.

In nucleotides, the CDR3 is TGTGCCAGCAGCTTACGAAGGCTAGCGGCTGGGGCCAACGTCCTGACTTTC. It encodes CASSLRRLAAGANVLTF. The rearrangement uses TRBV5-4 and TRBJ2-6; 7 bases match TRBD2. This CDR3 has 17 amino acids. V trimming: 2 bases; J trimming: 2 bases; junction bases outside the gene matches: 7. The germline gives CDR1 SGHNT, CDR2 YYREEE (reference sequence).